One sample yielded the 8 T cell receptor beta chains listed below, sequenced in a study of cytomegalovirus exposure and HLA in healthy donors. PCR employed 60 Vbeta and 13 Jbeta primers. Libraries were prepared by immunoSEQ multiplex PCR; TCRdb keeps only in-frame clonotypes and omits some of them. This table has around 120,000 clones, 63% appearing once. Sequencing input: PBMCs. Every receptor here comes from a man between 40 and 49 years old in good health and CMV-seropositive.

This clone showed up just once. The chain employs TRBV7-9 and TRBJ2-3; D is undetermined. This CDR3 comprises 14 residues. The germline V gene encodes CDR1 SEHNR and CDR2 FQNEAQ (reference sequence). The ends were cut back, 5 bases at V and 1 base at J, with 10 bases in the middle. The CDR3 sequence: CASSPRRGTDTQYF. The CDR3 DNA sequence: TGTGCCAGCAGCCCGCGTAGAGGCACAGATACGCAGTATTTT. Full variable domain (missing parts from reference TRBV7-9 and TRBJ2-3): DTGVSQNPRHKITKRGQNVTFRCDPISEHNRLYWYRQTLGQGPEFLTYFQNEAQLEKSRLLSDRFSAERPKGSFSTLEIQRTEQGDSAMYLCASSPRRGTDTQYFGPGTRLTVL.

The CDR3 loop is CAWSVGVNGNTIYF. CDR3 coding DNA: TGTGCCTGGAGCGTAGGGGTGAATGGAAACACCATATATTTT. This chain links TRBV30 with TRBJ1-3; D perhaps matches TRBD1 (5 bases). V was clipped by 3 bases and J by 3 bases, with 12 bases between them. CDR3 length equals 14 residues. Germline assignment: CDR1 GTSNPN and CDR2 SVGIG (reference sequence).

This chain links TRBV19 with TRBJ1-3; weak D call: TRBD1 (5 bases). V dropped 5 bases and J dropped 2 bases, with 7 bases sitting between them. The CDR3 loop spans 13 amino acids. Germline CDR1 LNHDA, CDR2 SQIVND (reference sequence). The CDR3 spells CASSPGAGNTIYF. The CDR3, as DNA: TGTGCCAGTAGTCCGGGGGCTGGAAACACCATATATTTT.

The CDR3 spells CASSLGQVRDTQYF. In nucleotides, the CDR3 is TGCGCCAGCAGCTTAGGACAAGTTAGAGATACGCAGTATTTT. The chain joins TRBV5-1 to TRBJ2-3; D is possibly TRBD1 (5 bases). Trimming took 2 bases from V and 5 from J, leaving 12 bases between them. The CDR3 loop spans 14 amino acids. Germline CDR1 SGHRS, CDR2 YFSETQ.

J is TRBJ1-5 and V is TRBV2; possibly TRBD1 for D (5 bases). The CDR3 consists of 14 residues. Germline V gene lookup returns CDR1 SNHLY and CDR2 FYNNEI. V was shortened by 0 bases and J by 5 bases, with 8 bases between the two germline ends. In DNA, the CDR3 is TGTGCCAGCAGTGAAGCTGGGGCCCATCAGCCCCAGCATTTT. It specifies CASSEAGAHQPQHF. The complete variable domain, with remaining parts taken from reference TRBV2 and TRBJ1-5, reads EPEVTQTPSHQVTQMGQEVILRCVPISNHLYFYWYRQILGQKVEFLVSFYNNEISEKSEIFDDQFSVERPDGSNFTLKIRSTKLEDSAMYFCASSEAGAHQPQHFGDGTRLSIL.

The V call is TRBV9, the J call TRBJ2-3; 9 bases are a match to TRBD2. Per germline, CDR1 SGDLS and CDR2 YYNGEE. Trimming at V came to 0 bases and at J to 1 base, leaving 6 bases not matched to a gene. This CDR3 spans 17 amino acids. CDR3 amino acids: CASSVEVQRGGTDTQYF. DNA for the CDR3: TGTGCCAGCAGCGTAGAGGTCCAGCGGGGGGGCACAGATACGCAGTATTTT.

This clone was seen a few times. The rearrangement uses TRBV6-5 and TRBJ2-5, with D tentatively TRBD2 (7 bases). This CDR3 contains 14 residues. V was pared by 10 bases and J by 5 bases, with 20 bases between. Germline CDR1 MNHEY, CDR2 SVGAGI. DNA of the CDR3: TGTGCCACGGGGGGAGGGGGGGCCATGGAGACCCAGTACTTC. Its translation: CATGGGGAMETQYF.

The V call is TRBV7-2, the J call TRBJ2-1, with 13 bases that match TRBD2. Trimming cost V 5 bases and J 2 bases; bases outside gene matches: 3. Germline assignment: CDR1 SGHTA and CDR2 FQGNSA. The CDR3 covers 16 residues. CDR3 bases: TGTGCCAGCAGCAACGGACTAGCGGGAGCCTACAATGAGCAGTTCTTC. It translates to CASSNGLAGAYNEQFF.